The TCR beta chain described here comes from a study of cytomegalovirus exposure and HLA in healthy donors. As for the study in general: The Caucasian-associated ancestry cluster contained about four fifths of the approximately 400 genotyped donors. Findings of the study overall: The only immune exposure information that was available was CMV serostatus.

V shed 1 base and J 15 bases; nucleotides not matched to a gene: 9. The CDR3 runs 13 residues. The V gene's germline CDR1 is MNHNS and CDR2 SASEGT. PCR employed 60 Vbeta and 13 Jbeta primers. Clones were read by immunoSEQ multiplex PCR, and TCRdb kept only the in-frame ones, dropping some. The sample holds about 200,000 clones; roughly 80% are singletons and the top ten take around 3.6%. Notes on this clone: Its antigen is currently unknown.

The receptor's source is a man aged 35 to 55 in good health and CMV-seropositive. This chain links TRBV6-1 with TRBJ2-1; 7 bases line up with TRBD2. The sample was PBMCs. The CDR3 DNA sequence: TGTGCCAGCAGTGAAGGTGGAGCGGGAATCAGGTTCTTC. This codes for CASSEGGAGIRFF.